This T cell receptor beta chain was retrieved from a study of regulatory T cells in long-lasting Graves disease. On the study more broadly: Disease was considered persistent Graves' disease after over 5 years of antithyroid drugs (with positive TSH receptor antibodies).

Investigators prepared the TCR beta libraries by applying iRepertoire HTBI primers and Arm-PCR of CDR3 regions. Via MiXCR, TCRdb re-called the multiplex PCR reads, giving one row per CDR3 protein. The table records about 470,000 distinct CDR3 sequences, 20% to 25% of them present only once. Time point in this sample: persistent/refractory GD, antithyroid drugs over 5 years with positive TRAb. PBMC RNA was the source of the TCR library. Investigators report Graves' disease was diagnosed under American Thyroid Association guidelines. A remark on this clonotype: Its antigen is not identified.

Overall study results and limits: Having few samples may have compromised the accuracy.

The CDR3 has 13 residues. Germline V gene lookup returns CDR1 LNHDA and CDR2 SQIVND (reference sequence). V shed 5 bases, J shed 11 bases, and the junction held 9 bases outside the gene matches. This material consisted of peripheral blood mononuclear cells (PBMCs), taken when the disease was refractory, from a patient treated with antithyroid drugs. This chain uses TRBV19 with TRBJ1-1; TRBD1 agrees at 9 bases. The receptor was derived from a female donor with Graves disease. This CDR3 is CASSPGQGRMAFF. CDR3 coding DNA: TGTGCCAGTAGTCCCGGACAGGGGAGGATGGCTTTCTTT. Full variable domain (outside the CDR3, taken from reference TRBV19 and TRBJ1-1): DGGITQSPKYLFRKEGQNVTLSCEQNLNHDAMYWYRQDPGQGLRLIYYSQIVNDFQKGDIAEGYSVSREKKESFPLTVTSAQKNPTAFYLCASSPGQGRMAFFGQGTRLTVV.